This T cell receptor beta chain stems from a study of beta chain features in type 1 diabetes. This clone showed up just a few times. Its antigen remains unidentified. Donors underwent one heparinised blood draw, about 110 mL on average. With 3 bases removed from V and 5 bases from J, the gap between germline ends came to 7 bases. Germline CDR1 SGHAT, CDR2 FQNNGV. The CDR3 consists of 12 residues. Overall study findings and caveats: Patients and controls would be equally affected if PCR favored shorter templates.

What was sequenced were expressed TCRB transcripts, since all of the isolated RNA had been reverse transcribed. Assay: immunoSEQ multiplex PCR; the TCRdb copy retains only in-frame clones and omits some. The sample holds some 150,000 clones, 6.9% seen once. The source is a woman in her twenties or thirties in good health. The sample consisted of central memory CD4+ T cells from blood. The chain employs TRBV11-2 and TRBJ2-5; D unclear. CDR3 in DNA: TGTGCCAGCAGCTTTGGCACCGAGACCCAGTACTTC. Translated, it gives CASSFGTETQYF.